The 23 T cell receptor beta chains given below trace back to one sample, sequenced in a study of identical twins. From the 5' RACE reads, TCRdb called clonotypes with MiXCR, one entry per CDR3 protein. This sample has about 1.7 million distinct CDR3 sequences, with about 32% found just once. Sequenced sample: cord blood. The receptors shown here come from a newborn girl in good health.

In its sample, this clonotype was seen many times. This chain uses TRBV27 with TRBJ2-5; D unclear. V lost 5 bases and J 0 bases, leaving 16 bases between the germline ends. The CDR3 sequence is 16 residues long. In germline, CDR1 is MNHEY, CDR2 SMNVEV (reference sequence). Here the CDR3 DNA reads TGTGCCAGCAGTGGGTCTAGAGTAAAGTACCAAGAGACCCAGTACTTC. The encoded protein is CASSGSRVKYQETQYF.

This chain uses TRBV20-1 with TRBJ2-3; D assignment may be TRBD1 or TRBD2 (5 bases each). V gave up 4 bases and J gave up 0 bases, with 11 bases separating them. The CDR3 has 14 residues. Germline V gives CDR1 DFQATT, CDR2 SNEGSKA (reference sequence). The CDR3, as DNA: TGCAGTGCTATCTCGGGGCAGAGCACAGATACGCAGTATTTT. Protein: CSAISGQSTDTQYF.

The CDR3 DNA reads TGCAGTGCTAGCCAGACAGGGGGAATAAACCAGCCCCAGCATTTT. Translation: CSASQTGGINQPQHF. The J gene is TRBJ1-5, the V gene TRBV20-1; 9 positions match TRBD1. The CDR3 contains 15 residues. The J segment lost 7 bases and the V segment lost 3 bases, leaving 10 bases of the junction unmatched. Looked up from germline, CDR1 is DFQATT and CDR2 is SNEGSKA (reference sequence).

CDR3: CASSARLAVYNEQYF. The CDR3 bases are TGTGCCAGCAGCGCCCGACTAGCGGTCTACAATGAGCAGTACTTC. The V gene is TRBV9, the J gene TRBJ2-7, with 9 positions matching TRBD2. The germline gives CDR1 SGDLS, CDR2 YYNGEE. J lost 7 bases, V lost 3 bases, and 11 bases had no gene match. The CDR3 spans 15 residues.

As for this clonotype: A much larger clone differs by one base, so this may be a read error. The chain carries TRBV12-3 or TRBV12-4 and TRBJ2-1; 11 bases map to TRBD2. The CDR3 runs to 16 residues. The CDR3 bases are TGTGCCGGCAGTTCCCGACTAGCGGGACCCTACAATGAGCAGTTCTTC. Amino acids: CAGSSRLAGPYNEQFF.

V usage is TRBV12-5 and J usage is TRBJ2-1; TRBD2 matches 12 bases. The CDR3 runs to 16 residues. The V and J ends lost 9 bases and 2 bases, in that order; junction bases with no gene match: 8. CDR1 and CDR2 from the germline V gene are LGHNT and FRNRAP. The DNA for the CDR3 is TGTGCTAGGGGTCCAAGGACTAGCGGGACCTACAATGAGCAGTTCTTC. Translating gives CARGPRTSGTYNEQFF. Together with reference TRBV12-5 and TRBJ2-1, the CDR3 gives the full variable domain: DARVTQTPRHKVTEMGQEVTMRCQPILGHNTVFWYRQTMMQGLELLAYFRNRAPLDDSGMPKDRFSAEMPDATLATLKIQPSEPRDSAVYFCARGPRTSGTYNEQFFGPGTRLTVL.

With respect to this clonotype: Germline and junction disagree at one end, which may indicate a read error. DNA of the CDR3: TGTGCCCAGGGGCCCCAAGAGACCCACTACTTC. Translated, it gives CAQGPQETHYF. The gene calls are TRBV2 and TRBJ2-5, with D maybe TRBD1 (6 bases). Germline V gene sequence: CDR1 SNHLY, CDR2 FYNNEI. The CDR3 length is 11 residues.

The chain couples TRBV9 to TRBJ2-7; the match to TRBD1 covers 7 bases. The CDR3 is 16 residues long. CDR1 and CDR2 from the germline V gene are SGDLS and YYNGEE. Unmatched junction bases numbered 8, after V lost 2 bases and J lost 0 bases. The CDR3 loop reads CASSVGSGQYSYEQYF. The CDR3 DNA follows: TGTGCCAGCAGCGTTGGCTCGGGACAGTACTCCTACGAGCAGTACTTC.

A note on this clonotype: One end of the junction is discordant with germline, which a read error may explain. The gene calls are TRBV11-2 and TRBJ1-2; no clear D gene. Germline CDR1 and CDR2: SGHAT and FQNNGV. The CDR3 has 13 residues. The CDR3 DNA follows: TGTGCCAGCAGCTTGCCGATAAACTATGGCCACACCTTC. This sequence encodes CASSLPINYGHTF.

There are many counts of this clonotype. CDR3 DNA sequence: TGTGCCAGCCAGGGGCAGGGGGCTTTCGAGCAGTACTTC. Its protein is CASQGQGAFEQYF. The gene calls are TRBV10-3 and TRBJ2-7, with 8 bases fitting TRBD1. The trim removed 10 bases at V and 6 bases at J, leaving 11 bases unmatched. The CDR3 spans 13 residues. Germline values: CDR1 ENHRY, CDR2 SYGVKD.

The CDR3 nucleotides are TGTGCCAGCAGTCACACACAGGGGTCAGAGACCCAGTACTTC. It yields the protein CASSHTQGSETQYF. The genes are TRBV12-3 or TRBV12-4 and TRBJ2-5; TRBD1 matches at 7 bases. V was clipped by 5 bases and J by 4 bases; unmatched bases: 7. There are 14 residues in the CDR3.

The chain employs TRBV18 and TRBJ2-7; maybe TRBD1 (6 bases). The CDR3 is 13 amino acids. The germline V and J ends were trimmed by 6 bases and 7 bases, with 16 bases remaining between them. CDR1 is KGHSH, CDR2 LQKENI, per germline. CDR3 sequence reads: CASSDRLVNEQYF. The DNA for the CDR3 is TGTGCCAGCTCCGACAGGCTAGTTAATGAGCAGTACTTC.

This chain joins TRBV24-1 and TRBJ2-1; D possibly matches TRBD1 or TRBD2 (5 bases each). V shed 5 bases and J shed 3 bases, with 13 bases lying between them. This CDR3 spans 15 amino acids. Germline CDR1 and CDR2: KGHDR and SFDVKD. The CDR3 DNA reads as TGTGCCACCAGTGTTGGGGGAGTAGTCTACAATGAGCAGTTCTTC. It translates to CATSVGGVVYNEQFF.

This clonotype was detected only a few times. J is TRBJ2-4 and V is TRBV7-9; 9 bases are shared with TRBD1. Judging by the DNA end, TRBJ2-7 fits better; the J call may be wrong. The CDR3 length is 17 residues. Per the germline V gene, CDR1 is SEHNR and CDR2 is FQNEAQ (reference sequence). This CDR3 is CASSLDRGGFYGYEQYF. The DNA of the CDR3 is TGTGCCAGCAGCTTGGACAGGGGAGGGTTTTACGGGTACGAGCAGTACTTC.

The genes are TRBV20-1 and TRBJ2-7; the D is unclear. The V end was cut by 5 bases, the J end by 2 bases, with 16 bases between. CDR3 length equals 14 residues. CDR1 is DFQATT, CDR2 SNEGSKA, per germline (reference sequence). CDR3 amino acids: CSARPPGPPYEQYF. The CDR3 bases are TGCAGTGCTCGGCCCCCCGGTCCTCCCTACGAGCAGTACTTC.

The rearrangement links TRBV6-6 to TRBJ2-6; D gene ambiguous. Looked up from germline, CDR1 is MNHNY and CDR2 is SVGAGI (reference sequence). V dropped 6 bases and J dropped 0 bases, with 6 bases sitting between them. This CDR3 comprises 14 residues. The CDR3 loop reads CASRHTSGANVLTF. CDR3 sequence (DNA): TGTGCCAGCAGACACACCTCTGGGGCCAACGTCCTGACTTTC.

A few counts support this clonotype. The chain carries TRBV19 and TRBJ2-1; TRBD1 or TRBD2 may be the D gene (5 bases each). Germline values: CDR1 LNHDA, CDR2 SQIVND (reference sequence). V was clipped by 8 bases and J by 4 bases, with 18 bases between them. The length of the CDR3 is 15 residues. The CDR3 DNA reads as TGTGCCAGTGCCCAGGGTAGCGCCTCATACAATGAGCAGTTCTTC. It yields the protein CASAQGSASYNEQFF.

This clonotype was counted a few times. The J gene is TRBJ2-3, the V gene TRBV7-9; D perhaps matches TRBD2 (5 bases). The length of the CDR3 is 17 residues. The germline gives CDR1 SEHNR, CDR2 FQNEAQ (reference sequence). V shed 3 bases and J shed 1 base, with 17 bases lying between them. CDR3 loop: CASSLLNLALGTDTQYF. As DNA, the CDR3 is TGTGCCAGCAGCTTGTTGAATCTAGCCCTCGGCACAGATACGCAGTATTTT.

This chain links TRBV7-9 with TRBJ2-7; 8 nucleotides agree with TRBD1. The end of the DNA aligns better with TRBJ2-5, so the J call may be wrong. CDR3 length: 13 residues. Germline V CDR1 and CDR2: SEHNR, FQNEAQ (reference sequence). The CDR3 region is CASSGQGKGTQYF. The CDR3, as DNA: TGTGCCAGCAGCGGACAGGGAAAAGGGACCCAGTACTTC.

This clonotype was picked up a small number of times. The genes are TRBV20-1 and TRBJ2-7; tentative D call: TRBD2 (7 bases). The closer fit of TRBJ2-5 to the DNA end suggests the J call may be wrong. Germline V gene data show CDR1 as DFQATT and CDR2 as SNEGSKA (reference sequence). The CDR3 length is 16 residues. The CDR3 loop is CSARGGHFRTAETQYF. The CDR3 DNA sequence: TGCAGTGCTAGGGGGGGGCATTTTAGGACCGCAGAGACCCAGTACTTC.

The chain has TRBV7-2 and TRBJ1-1; a possible D gene is TRBD1 (6 bases). With 4 bases removed from V and 0 bases from J, the gap between germline ends came to 12 bases. The CDR3 has 15 amino acids. Germline assignment: CDR1 SGHTA and CDR2 FQGNSA. CDR3 residues: CASSSRQALNTEAFF. CDR3 bases: TGTGCCAGCAGCTCAAGACAGGCTCTGAACACTGAAGCTTTCTTT. The variable domain in full, with the rest retrieved from reference TRBV7-2 and TRBJ1-1, is GAGVSQSPSNKVTEKGKDVELRCDPISGHTALYWYRQSLGQGLEFLIYFQGNSAPDKSGLPSDRFSAERTGGSVSTLTIQRTQQEDSAVYLCASSSRQALNTEAFFGQGTRLTVV.

The gene calls are TRBV25-1 and TRBJ1-5; a weak D match, TRBD1 (6 bases). Germline-derived CDR1 and CDR2 are MGHDK and SYGVNS. V dropped 4 bases and J dropped 0 bases, with 10 bases sitting between them. The length of the CDR3 is 15 residues. This CDR3 is CASSAARGSNQPQHF. The CDR3 coding sequence is TGTGCCAGCAGTGCCGCCAGGGGTAGCAATCAGCCCCAGCATTTT. Combining the CDR3 with reference TRBV25-1 and TRBJ1-5 gives the whole variable domain EADIYQTPRYLVIGTGKKITLECSQTMGHDKMYWYQQDPGMELHLIHYSYGVNSTEKGDLSSESTVSRIRTEHFPLTLESARPSHTSQYLCASSAARGSNQPQHFGDGTRLSIL.

This clonotype has just a few counts. The genes are TRBV7-2 and TRBJ2-3; D is unresolved. Trimming took 4 bases from V and 1 from J, leaving 12 bases between them. Germline V lookup: CDR1 SGHTA, CDR2 FQGNSA. The CDR3 has 15 amino acids. CDR3: CASSSLRWGTDTQYF. Written as DNA, the CDR3 is TGTGCCAGCAGCTCACTCCGCTGGGGCACAGATACGCAGTATTTT.